The rows below give T cell receptor beta chains drawn from one sample of a study of post-analysis software for immune sequencing data. TCRdb analysed the PCR reads with MiXCR anew, one entry per CDR3 protein. The repertoire holds roughly 730,000 distinct CDR3 sequences, 25% to 30% seen once, with roughly 0.57% in the top ten. Sequenced input: blood. The source is a girl aged 10-17 years with multiple sclerosis. Each CDR3 is given with its conserved first and last residue. A D gene is named only where the DNA matches it firmly. Clone sizes are given selectively: once, few, many, or a class where the clone is expanded.

CDR3nt,CDR3aa,v_gene,abundance,d_gene,j_gene
TGTGCCAGCTCCTCTCCCTGGGAAGACTATGGCTACACCTTC,CASSSPWEDYGYTF,TRBV18,few,-,TRBJ1-2
TGCGCCAGCAGCTTGAGGGGTCCACAGCGTAAGGGGCAAGAGACCCAGTACTTC,CASSLRGPQRKGQETQYF,TRBV5-1,-,-,TRBJ2-5
TGTGCCAGCAACCCGCGGGGGCTGGGCATTCAGTACTTC,CASNPRGLGIQYF,TRBV12-3/TRBV12-4,-,-,TRBJ2-4
TGTGCCAGCAGCCCAGACCCTTCCTACGAGCAGTACTTC,CASSPDPSYEQYF,TRBV11-2,-,-,TRBJ2-7
TGTGCCAGCAGCCCACGTGGACTAGCCTACACAGATACGCAGTATTTT,CASSPRGLAYTDTQYF,TRBV13,few,TRBD2,TRBJ2-3
TGTGCCAGCAGCACGTCGGGGTTCTCCTACAATGAGCAGTACTTC,CASSTSGFSYNEQYF,TRBV9,-,-,TRBJ2-7
TGTACCAGCAGTTCAGGGACAGGGTTCTATGGCTACACCTTC,CTSSSGTGFYGYTF,TRBV28,once,TRBD1,TRBJ1-2
TGTGCCAGCAGCTTGTTTGACGGGGAGCTGTTTTTT,CASSLFDGELFF,TRBV5-5,-,-,TRBJ2-2
TGTGCCAGCAGTGAAGATCGGGGGGCAGAGACCCAGTACTTC,CASSEDRGAETQYF,TRBV2,-,-,TRBJ2-5
TGCAGCGCCAGACAGGATGGCTACACCTTC,CSARQDGYTF,TRBV29-1,-,-,TRBJ1-2
TGTGCCAGCAGTTTTTTTGGCGGGGGGGTTACTTACAATGAGCAGTTCTTC,CASSFFGGGVTYNEQFF,TRBV12-3/TRBV12-4,-,TRBD2,TRBJ2-1
TGTGCCAGCAGCGTAGCCGTGGCAGGGGTTGGCTACACCTTC,CASSVAVAGVGYTF,TRBV9,few,-,TRBJ1-2
TGTGCCACCCTGGGGCGGGTCGCAGATACGCAGTATTTT,CATLGRVADTQYF,TRBV10-3,many,-,TRBJ2-3
TGTGCCAGCAGTGCCCCCGCAGGGGTGGGCTCCTACGAGCAGTACTTC,CASSAPAGVGSYEQYF,TRBV6-2/TRBV6-3,-,-,TRBJ2-7
TGTGCCAGCAGTTACGCCCTTACCAATGAGCAGTTCTTC,CASSYALTNEQFF,TRBV6-2/TRBV6-3,few,-,TRBJ2-1
TGTGCCACCAGTGCCTCGGGACAGGGCGGAGGCTATGGCTACACCTTC,CATSASGQGGGYGYTF,TRBV24-1,-,TRBD1,TRBJ1-2
TGTGCCATCAGTGAGTCAAGGGGGAAAGGCAATGAGCAGTTCTTC,CAISESRGKGNEQFF,TRBV10-3,few,-,TRBJ2-1
TGCGCCAGCAGCTTGGGACAGGATAATTCACCCCTCCACTTT,CASSLGQDNSPLHF,TRBV5-1,-,-,TRBJ1-6
TGTGCCAGCAGCGTAGCCGGGACACATGATTACGAGCAGTACTTC,CASSVAGTHDYEQYF,TRBV9,few,-,TRBJ2-7
TGTGCCAGCAGTTTACAGGGGGCCGGCAGGGGTGGCTACACCTTC,CASSLQGAGRGGYTF,TRBV28,few,TRBD1,TRBJ1-2
TGTGCCAGCAGCCAGCGGGGCCCCACAGATACGCAGTATTTT,CASSQRGPTDTQYF,TRBV11-2,few,TRBD2,TRBJ2-3
TGTGCCAGCAGAGAAGGGGGTACGGTGGCAGATACGCAGTATTTT,CASREGGTVADTQYF,TRBV27,-,-,TRBJ2-3
TGCAGTGCTAGAGTTGTATCACATAGCAATCAGCCCCAGCATTTT,CSARVVSHSNQPQHF,TRBV20-1,-,-,TRBJ1-5
TGTGCCAGTCGAACCCCTCCGAATGAAGGCTACACCTTC,CASRTPPNEGYTF,TRBV6-6,-,-,TRBJ1-2
TGTGCCAGCAGCCAACCGGGGCGGGCCTACAATGAGCAGTTCTTC,CASSQPGRAYNEQFF,TRBV3-1,-,-,TRBJ2-1
TGTGCCAGCAGCCAAGCGGACAGGGATAATCAGCCCCAGCATTTT,CASSQADRDNQPQHF,TRBV4-2,few,TRBD1,TRBJ1-5
TGTGCCAGCAGCGTAGGAATCGGGCAGCTAACTGAAGCTTTCTTT,CASSVGIGQLTEAFF,TRBV9,-,-,TRBJ1-1
TGTGCCAGCAGCCCCTATCCTAACTATGGCTACACCTTC,CASSPYPNYGYTF,TRBV6-5,-,-,TRBJ1-2
TGTGCCAGCAGTTTTGGCGGCTACAATGAAAAACGGTTTTTT,CASSFGGYNEKRFF,TRBV12-3/TRBV12-4,-,-,TRBJ1-4
TGTGCCAGCAGCCGTGCTGGGGGGACCCTCCAAGAGACCCAGTACTTC,CASSRAGGTLQETQYF,TRBV5-5,few,-,TRBJ2-5
TGTGCCAGCAGCGTACGGTGGGGGGACACAGATACGCAGTATTTT,CASSVRWGDTDTQYF,TRBV9,few,-,TRBJ2-3
TGTGCCAGCAGCCCCCAGGACAGGGGTGGGACTGAAGCTTTCTTT,CASSPQDRGGTEAFF,TRBV7-2,-,TRBD1,TRBJ1-1
TGTGCCAGCAGCGCGGACAGGGAATACAATGAGCAGGTCTTC,CASSADREYNEQVF,TRBV7-9,-,TRBD1,TRBJ2-1
TGCAGTGCGGAGGCGGCGGGAGGGCTTCACAATGAGCAGTACTTC,CSAEAAGGLHNEQYF,TRBV20-1,-,TRBD2,TRBJ2-7
TGTGCCAGCAGCGCATACGGGACAGCAACTAATGAAAAACGGTTTTTT,CASSAYGTATNEKRFF,TRBV5-5,-,TRBD1,TRBJ1-4
TGTGCCAGCAGCTTACTAGCGGGGGGGCAAGAAGGAAATACGCAGTATTTT,CASSLLAGGQEGNTQYF,TRBV7-9,few,TRBD2,TRBJ2-3
TGCGCCAGCAGGACAGGACAGGGGGACCCAGATACGCAGTATTTT,CASRTGQGDPDTQYF,TRBV4-3,few,TRBD1,TRBJ2-3